A single sample gave rise to the 6 T cell receptor beta chains below, sequenced in a study of tissue T cells after allogeneic stem cell transplantation. Profiling relied on immunoSEQ multiplex PCR, and the TCRdb table lists in-frame clones only, not all of them. Of about 25,000 clones in the sample, roughly 70% were seen once. Sequences were derived from tissue from the ileum, sampled at autopsy. These receptors were collected from a female donor older than 55 with lung cancer.

The genes are TRBV18 and TRBJ1-1; no clear D. This CDR3 has 14 amino acids. Germline values: CDR1 KGHSH, CDR2 LQKENI. With 0 bases removed from V and 1 base from J, the gap between germline ends came to 6 bases. The CDR3 nucleotides read TGTGCCAGCTCACCACCCTTGAGGAACACTGAAGCTTTCTTT. The encoded protein is CASSPPLRNTEAFF.

This rearrangement joins TRBV19 to TRBJ1-1; D is possibly TRBD1 (6 bases). Germline CDR1 is LNHDA and CDR2 is SQIVND (reference sequence). Trimming shortened V by 3 bases and J by 4 bases, and 21 bases separated the two germline ends. This CDR3 comprises 17 residues. In DNA, the CDR3 is TGTGCCAGTAGTATTGGGGGCAGGGTATTCCGTGGCACTGAAGCTTTCTTT. This sequence encodes CASSIGGRVFRGTEAFF.

The chain joins TRBV3-1 (or the pseudogene TRBV3-2) to TRBJ1-6; D not certain. V lost 2 bases, J lost 13 bases, and 15 bases lay in between. Germline CDR1 and CDR2: LGHDT and YNNKEL (reference sequence). The CDR3 consists of 14 residues. CDR3 sequence: CASSQRPAGWPLHF. CDR3 coding DNA: TGTGCCAGCAGCCAAAGGCCGGCCGGTTGGCCCCTCCACTTT.

The J gene is TRBJ1-5, the V gene TRBV7-8; D remains unclear. In germline, CDR1 is SGHVS, CDR2 FQNEAQ. The CDR3 is 13 residues long. Trimming took off 1 base at V and 7 bases at J, with 8 bases between the two ends. The CDR3 loop reads CASSLERGQPQHF. The CDR3 coding sequence is TGTGCCAGCAGCTTAGAGCGCGGGCAGCCCCAGCATTTT.

V and J are TRBV7-8 and TRBJ1-2; D gene ambiguous. Trimming pared 2 bases from V and 4 bases from J, leaving 14 bases between. This CDR3 spans 15 amino acids. CDR1 and CDR2 from the germline V gene are SGHVS and FQNEAQ. The CDR3 protein is CASSLFGGLTYGYTF. The CDR3 DNA follows: TGTGCCAGCAGCTTATTTGGAGGTTTGACCTATGGCTACACCTTC.

The chain is built from TRBV12-3 or TRBV12-4 and TRBJ1-5, with D tentatively TRBD1 (5 bases). Deletions cut 6 bases from V and 4 bases from J, with 10 bases between. This CDR3 region has 13 residues. This chain's CDR3 is CASRGTVNQPQHF. As DNA, the CDR3 is TGTGCCAGCAGAGGGACGGTAAATCAGCCCCAGCATTTT.